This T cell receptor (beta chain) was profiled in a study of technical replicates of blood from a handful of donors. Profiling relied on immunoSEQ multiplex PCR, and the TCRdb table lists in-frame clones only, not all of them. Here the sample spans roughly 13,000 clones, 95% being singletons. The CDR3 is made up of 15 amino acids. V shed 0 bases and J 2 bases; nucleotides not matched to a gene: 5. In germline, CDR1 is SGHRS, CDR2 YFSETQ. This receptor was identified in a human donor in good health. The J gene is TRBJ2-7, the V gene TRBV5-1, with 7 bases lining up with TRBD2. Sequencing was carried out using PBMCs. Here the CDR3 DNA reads TGCGCCAGCAGCTTGGAACTAGCGCGTACCTACGAGCAGTACTTC. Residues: CASSLELARTYEQYF.